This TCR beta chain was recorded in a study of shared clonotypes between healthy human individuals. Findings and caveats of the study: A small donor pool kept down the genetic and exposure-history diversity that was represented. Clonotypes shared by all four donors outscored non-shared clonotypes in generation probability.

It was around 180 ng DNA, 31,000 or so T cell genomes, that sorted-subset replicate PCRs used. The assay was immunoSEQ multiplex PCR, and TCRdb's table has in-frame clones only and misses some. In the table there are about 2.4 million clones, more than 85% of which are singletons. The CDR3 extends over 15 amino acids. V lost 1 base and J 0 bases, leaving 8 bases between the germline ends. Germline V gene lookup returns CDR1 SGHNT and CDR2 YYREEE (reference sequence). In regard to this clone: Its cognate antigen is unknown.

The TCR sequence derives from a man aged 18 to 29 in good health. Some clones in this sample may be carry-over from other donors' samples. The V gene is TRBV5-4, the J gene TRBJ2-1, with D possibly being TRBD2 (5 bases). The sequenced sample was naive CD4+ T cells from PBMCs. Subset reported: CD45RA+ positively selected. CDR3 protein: CASSLRESSYNEQFF. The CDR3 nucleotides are TGTGCCAGCAGCTTGCGGGAAAGCTCCTACAATGAGCAGTTCTTC.